The sequence of this T cell receptor (beta chain) was determined in a study of shared clonotypes between healthy human individuals. The CDR3 is 13 amino acids. Trimming stripped 4 bases from V and 1 base from J, with 7 bases between. Germline V gene data show CDR1 as WSHSY and CDR2 as SAAADI. The table came from immunoSEQ multiplex PCR; TCRdb's copy has only in-frame clones and leaves some out. There are millions of clones in the sample; 90% to 95% occur only once, and over 0.12% lies in the top ten. None of the donors, who were healthy HIV-negative adults, had recently had acute infections or vaccinations. Negatively enriched CD4+ T cells were divided by CD45RA into naive and memory.

The chain joins TRBV10-2 to TRBJ1-1; D may be TRBD1 (6 bases). The sequenced material came from naive CD4+ T cells sorted from blood. The sample's subset: CD45RA+ positively selected. The sequence derives from a young man in good health. The CDR3 loop reads CASSVRGNTEAFF. CDR3 nucleotide sequence: TGCGCCAGCAGTGTCAGGGGGAACACTGAAGCTTTCTTT.